This is a list of T cell receptor beta chains from one sample in a study of radiation and T cells in renal cell carcinoma. Repertoires were generated with immunoSEQ multiplex PCR, while TCRdb's copy carries only in-frame clones and drops some. Here the sample spans 60,000 or so clones, about 83% being singletons. The sample consisted of blood, taken from a patient whose treatment included radiotherapy and nephrectomy. The receptors here all came from a man in his 60s with renal cell carcinoma. The CDR3 runs from the conserved cysteine through the conserved F or W. Clone size is given for some rows only: seen once, a few or many times, or a class if the clone is expanded.

abundance,v_gene,CDR3aa
few,TRBV7-2,CASSLASGTSGYNEQFF
NA,TRBV16,CASSQGQGYGYTF
NA,TRBV7-9,CASRPGDRLFDEQFF
few,TRBV10-3,CAIRPGLAGVETQYF
NA,TRBV19,CASSRGLTGARETQYF
NA,TRBV5-1,CASSLAGERYNEQFF
once,TRBV18,CASSPTTGSTEAFF
NA,TRBV7-9,CASSSGHKFYGYTF
NA,TRBV10-3,CAISEKFPEAFF
NA,TRBV9,CASSVYGTSRTDTQYF
NA,TRBV11-2,CASSGGPNQPQHF
NA,TRBV10-3,CAIRSGTTEAFF
NA,TRBV9,CASSVVPRGTEAFF
NA,TRBV5-1,CASTSGAGVETQYF
NA,TRBV7-8,CASSPRQANQPQHF
NA,TRBV11-3,CASSLGGAAGELFF
NA,TRBV15,CATSRSRRDNYGYTF
NA,TRBV7-9,CASSYVPGGPTDTQYF
NA,TRBV7-9,CASSLQGDEQYF
few,TRBV5-1,CASALSSYNEQFF
NA,TRBV21-1,CASSKDEEPVNTEAFF
NA,TRBV10-1,CATTDRRYEQYF
few,TRBV7-2,CARARRGQASTDTQYF
NA,TRBV11-3,CASSRDPVGAEAFF
NA,TRBV19,CASSIVAVNYGYTF
NA,TRBV13,CASSLAGVSTDTQYF
NA,TRBV27,CASSYILGGQETQYF
NA,TRBV27,CASSLGYRGRAGNTEAFF
NA,TRBV10-3,CAINPQGAGNTIYF
once,TRBV11-2,CASSLNLPSNGYTF
NA,TRBV6-1,CASRGQVGNEQFF
NA,TRBV18,CASSQTGYGANVLTF
NA,TRBV4-2,CASSQDIYGYTF
NA,TRBV4-3,CASSPPGGREQFF
NA,TRBV10-3,CARPGQGLWGETQYF
NA,TRBV6-5,CASRNSNQPQHF
NA,TRBV6-5,CASSRTILGGYTF
NA,TRBV10-1,CASSEGSGGTDTQYF
NA,TRBV20-1,CSAMIYEQFF
NA,TRBV4-2,CASTGTSGTDYNEQFF
NA,TRBV28,CASSPSGAGNTIYF
NA,TRBV14,CASSPTWWAGNTEAFF
NA,TRBV4-3,CASSGGYEQYF
NA,TRBV18,CASSYERMDEQFF
NA,TRBV2,CASSGDRGYGYTF
NA,TRBV5-1,CASSPSQGVRTGELFF
NA,TRBV11-3,CASSLDGETVPRETQYF
NA,TRBV23-1,CASSRRTFYGYTF
NA,TRBV6-4,CASSDSTGGEDTQYF
NA,TRBV19,CASNSREFGAEAFF
NA,TRBV7-7,CASRAGTLETQYF
NA,TRBV4-1,CASSLRPASYNEQFF